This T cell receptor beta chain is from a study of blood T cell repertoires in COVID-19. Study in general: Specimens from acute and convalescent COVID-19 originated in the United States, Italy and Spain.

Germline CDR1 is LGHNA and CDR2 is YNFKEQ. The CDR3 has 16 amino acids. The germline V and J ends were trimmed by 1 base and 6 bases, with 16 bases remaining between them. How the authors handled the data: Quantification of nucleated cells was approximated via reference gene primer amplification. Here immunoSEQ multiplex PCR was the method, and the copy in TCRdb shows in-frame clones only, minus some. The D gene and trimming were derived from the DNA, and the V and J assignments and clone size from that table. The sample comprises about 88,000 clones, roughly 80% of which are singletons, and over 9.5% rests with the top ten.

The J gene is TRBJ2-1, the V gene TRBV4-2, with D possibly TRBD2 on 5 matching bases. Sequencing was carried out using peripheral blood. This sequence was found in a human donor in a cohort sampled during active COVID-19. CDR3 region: CASSQAGVEAPNEQFF. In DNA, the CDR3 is TGTGCCAGCAGCCAAGCCGGGGTGGAAGCTCCCAATGAGCAGTTCTTC.